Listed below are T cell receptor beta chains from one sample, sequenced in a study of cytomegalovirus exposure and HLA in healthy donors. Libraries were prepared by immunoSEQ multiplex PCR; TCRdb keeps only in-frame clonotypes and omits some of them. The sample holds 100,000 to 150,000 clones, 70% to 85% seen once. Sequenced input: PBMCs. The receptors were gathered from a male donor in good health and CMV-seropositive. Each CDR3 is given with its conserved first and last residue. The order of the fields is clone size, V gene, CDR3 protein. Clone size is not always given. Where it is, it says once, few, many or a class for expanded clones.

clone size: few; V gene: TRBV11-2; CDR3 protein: CASSLTSGSSDTQYF
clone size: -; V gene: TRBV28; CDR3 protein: CASSLLETGGPNSPLHF
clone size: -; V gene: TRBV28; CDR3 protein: CAASPLAGVAEQFF
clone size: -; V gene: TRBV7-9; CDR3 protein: CASSLVVTSGEYNEQFF
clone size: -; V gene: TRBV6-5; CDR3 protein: CASSYSIGTAYEQYF
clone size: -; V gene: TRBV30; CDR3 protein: CAWVGQGVHEQYF
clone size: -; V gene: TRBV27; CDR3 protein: CASSLSRQGGKLFF
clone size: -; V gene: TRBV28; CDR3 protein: CASSLAGGTGKNSQYF
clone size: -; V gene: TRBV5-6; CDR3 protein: CASSFSWTGGSTEAFF
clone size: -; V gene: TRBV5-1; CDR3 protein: CASSPLTGRGEKLFF
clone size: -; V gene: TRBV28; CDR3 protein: CASSPPPRLTLYNEQFF
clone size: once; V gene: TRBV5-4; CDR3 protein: CASSFRIGTESSEQYF
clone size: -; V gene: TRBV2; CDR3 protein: CASSEAPTQGNEQFF
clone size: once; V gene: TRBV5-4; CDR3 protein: CASSEDRGSEAFF
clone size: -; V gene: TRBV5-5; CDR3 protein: CASSSSTGFPYEQYF
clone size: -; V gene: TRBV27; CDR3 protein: CASTTGLAGLPLNEQFF
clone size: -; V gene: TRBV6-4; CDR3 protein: CASSDGGSSVSNQPQHF
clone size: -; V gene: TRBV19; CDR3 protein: CASSEGGPQAFF
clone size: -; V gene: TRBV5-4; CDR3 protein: CASSFDLSTEAFF
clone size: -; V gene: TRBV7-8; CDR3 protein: CASSLGRAGFISNGELFF
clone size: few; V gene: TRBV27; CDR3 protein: CASSRAPAGYNEQFF
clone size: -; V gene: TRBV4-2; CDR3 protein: CASSQGQRLAGGPSNEQFF
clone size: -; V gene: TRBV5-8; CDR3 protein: CASSWDRGSAEAFF
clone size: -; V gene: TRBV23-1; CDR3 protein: CASIFGTGGCQPQHF
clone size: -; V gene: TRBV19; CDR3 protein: CASRTRQSQNTIYF
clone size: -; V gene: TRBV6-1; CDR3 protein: CASSEVISGRATQYF
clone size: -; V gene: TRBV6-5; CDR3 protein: CASSLTGGDTGELFF
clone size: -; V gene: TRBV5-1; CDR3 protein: CASSLELFGSGAFF
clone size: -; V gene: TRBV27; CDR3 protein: CASSSTGPSYEQYF
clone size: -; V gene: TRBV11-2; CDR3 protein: CASSLRGTGGWGTEAFF
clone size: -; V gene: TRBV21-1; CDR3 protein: CASSAPLPGGYYEQYF
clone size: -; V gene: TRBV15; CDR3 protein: CATSRDIGVGQPQHF
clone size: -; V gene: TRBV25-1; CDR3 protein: CASSESGLGYEQYF
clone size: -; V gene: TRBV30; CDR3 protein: CAWSYSRTVSGYTF
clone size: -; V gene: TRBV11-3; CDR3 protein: CASSSNRHRVRFVHSVEQYF
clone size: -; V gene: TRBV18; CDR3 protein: CASSPSPAYEQYF
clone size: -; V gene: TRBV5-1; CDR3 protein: CASSLPQGDYNEQFF
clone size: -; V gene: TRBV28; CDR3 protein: CASSWQTNSPLHF
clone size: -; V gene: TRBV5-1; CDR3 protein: CASSLDRDSPLHF
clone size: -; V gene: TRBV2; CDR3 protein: CASREQGGSDTQYF
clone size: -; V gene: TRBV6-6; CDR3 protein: CASSHHPGGAGDEQFF
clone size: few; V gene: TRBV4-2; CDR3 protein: CASSQGTIDSYNEQFF
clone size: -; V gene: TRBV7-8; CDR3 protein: CASSLNSGTSEQYF
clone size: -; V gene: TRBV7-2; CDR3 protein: CASSLYGAPDTEAFF
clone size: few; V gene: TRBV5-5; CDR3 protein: CASSLGGSVGYEQYF
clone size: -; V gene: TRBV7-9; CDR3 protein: CASSLGTGGGRNQPQHF
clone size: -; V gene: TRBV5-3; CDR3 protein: CARSLRLAGGTGELFF
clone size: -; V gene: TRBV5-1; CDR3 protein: CASSLGTSLNEQFF
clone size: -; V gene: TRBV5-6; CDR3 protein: CASSFNRGNTEAFF
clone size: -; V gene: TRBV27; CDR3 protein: CASSLSWSDNSPLHF
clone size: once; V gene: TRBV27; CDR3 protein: CASRRIQGGAEAFF
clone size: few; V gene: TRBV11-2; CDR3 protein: CASRRQENTEAFF
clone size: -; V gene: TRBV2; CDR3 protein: CASRGTSGGFEQFF
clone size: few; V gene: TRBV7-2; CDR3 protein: CASSLVATGGETQYF
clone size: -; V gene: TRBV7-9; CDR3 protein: CASSLLGGRGDTEAFF